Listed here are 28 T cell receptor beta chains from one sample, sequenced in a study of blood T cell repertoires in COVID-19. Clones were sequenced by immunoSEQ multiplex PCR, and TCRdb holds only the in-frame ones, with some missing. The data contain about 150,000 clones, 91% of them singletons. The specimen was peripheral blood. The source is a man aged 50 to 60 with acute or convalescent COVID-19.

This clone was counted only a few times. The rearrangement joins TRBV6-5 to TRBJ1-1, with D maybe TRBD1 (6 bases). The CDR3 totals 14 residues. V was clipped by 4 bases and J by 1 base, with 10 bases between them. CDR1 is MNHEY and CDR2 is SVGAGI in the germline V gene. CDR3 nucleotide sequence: TGTGCCAGCAGTTTAGCGGGACAGAACACTGAAGCTTTCTTT. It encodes CASSLAGQNTEAFF.

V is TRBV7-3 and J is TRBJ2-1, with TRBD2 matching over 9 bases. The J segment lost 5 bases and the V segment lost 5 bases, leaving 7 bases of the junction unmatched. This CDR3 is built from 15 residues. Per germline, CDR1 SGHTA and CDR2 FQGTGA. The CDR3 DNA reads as TGTGCCAGCAGCCGGACTAGCGTAATAGACAATGAGCAGTTCTTC. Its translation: CASSRTSVIDNEQFF. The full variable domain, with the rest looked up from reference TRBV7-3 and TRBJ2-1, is GAGVSQTPSNKVTEKGKYVELRCDPISGHTALYWYRQSLGQGPEFLIYFQGTGAADDSGLPNDRFFAVRPEGSVSTLKIQRTERGDSAVYLCASSRTSVIDNEQFFGPGTRLTVL.

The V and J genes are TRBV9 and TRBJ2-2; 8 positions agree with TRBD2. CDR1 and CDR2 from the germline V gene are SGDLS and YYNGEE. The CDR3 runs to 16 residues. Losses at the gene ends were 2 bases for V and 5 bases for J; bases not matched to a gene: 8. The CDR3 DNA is TGTGCCAGCAGCGTGAATCCCCGGGAGGGTACCGGGGAGCTGTTTTTT. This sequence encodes CASSVNPREGTGELFF. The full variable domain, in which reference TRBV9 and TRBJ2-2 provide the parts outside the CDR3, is DSGVTQTPKHLITATGQRVTLRCSPRSGDLSVYWYQQSLDQGLQFLIQYYNGEERAKGNILERFSAQQFPDLHSELNLSSLELGDSALYFCASSVNPREGTGELFFGEGSRLTVL.

The CDR3 DNA sequence: TGCAGTGCTAGTAAGGGAGTGAACTATGGCTACACCTTC. This codes for CSASKGVNYGYTF. The V call is TRBV20-1, the J call TRBJ1-2; D remains ambiguous. This CDR3 comprises 13 residues. Germline loops: CDR1 DFQATT, CDR2 SNEGSKA (reference sequence). Between the trimmed V and J ends, which lost 3 bases and 2 bases, there was a span of 10 bases.

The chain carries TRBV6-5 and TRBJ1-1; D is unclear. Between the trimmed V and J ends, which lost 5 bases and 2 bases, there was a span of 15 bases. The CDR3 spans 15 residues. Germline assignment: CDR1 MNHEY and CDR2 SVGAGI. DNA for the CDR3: TGTGCCAGCAGTACCCGACACACTTCCAACACTGAAGCTTTCTTT. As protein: CASSTRHTSNTEAFF.

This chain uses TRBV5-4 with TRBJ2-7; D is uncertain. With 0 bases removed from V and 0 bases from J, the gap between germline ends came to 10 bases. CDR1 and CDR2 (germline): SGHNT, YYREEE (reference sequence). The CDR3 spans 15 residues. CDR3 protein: CASSLVGGSSYEQYV. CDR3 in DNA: TGTGCCAGCAGCTTGGTAGGCGGAAGCTCCTACGAGCAGTACGTC.

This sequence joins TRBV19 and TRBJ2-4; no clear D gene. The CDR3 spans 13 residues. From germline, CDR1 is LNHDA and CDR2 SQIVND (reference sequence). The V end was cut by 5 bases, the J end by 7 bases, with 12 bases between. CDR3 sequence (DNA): TGTGCCAGTAGTCAGTCCCGAACGAACATTCAGTACTTC. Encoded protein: CASSQSRTNIQYF.

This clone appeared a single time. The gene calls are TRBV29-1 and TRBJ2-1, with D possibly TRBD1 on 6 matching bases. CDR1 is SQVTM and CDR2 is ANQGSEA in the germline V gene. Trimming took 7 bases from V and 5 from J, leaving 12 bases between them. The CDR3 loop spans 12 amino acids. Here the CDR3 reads CSAGQRDNEQFF. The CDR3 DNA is TGCAGCGCCGGACAGCGTGACAATGAGCAGTTCTTC.

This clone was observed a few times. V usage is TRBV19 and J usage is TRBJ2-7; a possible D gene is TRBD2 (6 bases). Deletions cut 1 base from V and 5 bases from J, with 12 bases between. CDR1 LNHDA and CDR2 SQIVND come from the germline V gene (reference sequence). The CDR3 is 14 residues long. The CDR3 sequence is CASSIGGDSDEQYF. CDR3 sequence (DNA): TGTGCCAGTAGTATAGGGGGGGATTCGGACGAGCAGTACTTC. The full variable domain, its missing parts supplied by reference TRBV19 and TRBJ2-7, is DGGITQSPKYLFRKEGQNVTLSCEQNLNHDAMYWYRQDPGQGLRLIYYSQIVNDFQKGDIAEGYSVSREKKESFPLTVTSAQKNPTAFYLCASSIGGDSDEQYFGPGTRLTVT.

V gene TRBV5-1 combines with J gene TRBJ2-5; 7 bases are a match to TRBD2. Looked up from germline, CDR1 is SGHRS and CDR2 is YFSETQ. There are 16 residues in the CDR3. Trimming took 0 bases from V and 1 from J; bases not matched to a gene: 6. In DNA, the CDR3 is TGCGCCAGCAGCTTGGCGGCTAGCGGTACCCAAGAGACCCAGTACTTC. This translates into CASSLAASGTQETQYF.

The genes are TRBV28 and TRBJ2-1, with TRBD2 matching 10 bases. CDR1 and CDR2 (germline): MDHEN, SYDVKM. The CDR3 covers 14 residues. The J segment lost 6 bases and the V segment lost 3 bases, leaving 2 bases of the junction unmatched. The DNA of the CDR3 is TGTGCCAGCAGTTTTTTAGCGGGGGGCAATGAGCAGTTCTTC. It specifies CASSFLAGGNEQFF.

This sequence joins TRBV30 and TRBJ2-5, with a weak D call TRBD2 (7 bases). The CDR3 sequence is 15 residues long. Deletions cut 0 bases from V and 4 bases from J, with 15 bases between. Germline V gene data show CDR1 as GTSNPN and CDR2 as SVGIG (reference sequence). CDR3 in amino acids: CAWSVGGGASETQYF. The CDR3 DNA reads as TGTGCCTGGAGTGTTGGTGGGGGGGCCTCAGAGACCCAGTACTTC.

The CDR3 sequence: CASSYSGTGGNQPQHF. As DNA, the CDR3 is TGTGCCAGCAGCTACTCCGGGACAGGGGGCAATCAGCCCCAGCATTTT. The chain is built from TRBV11-2 and TRBJ1-5; 10 bases line up with TRBD1. The junction had 5 bases not matched to a gene; V was cut back by 4 bases and J by 2 bases. This CDR3 comprises 16 residues. Germline V gene lookup returns CDR1 SGHAT and CDR2 FQNNGV.

This CDR3 reads CASSQVTVETEAFF. For the CDR3, the DNA is TGTGCCAGCTCCCAAGTAACAGTAGAGACTGAAGCTTTCTTT. The gene calls are TRBV6-5 and TRBJ1-1, with D unresolved. The germline V gene encodes CDR1 MNHEY and CDR2 SVGAGI. Trimming left V 8 bases short and J 5 bases short, with 18 bases between. The CDR3 contains 14 residues.

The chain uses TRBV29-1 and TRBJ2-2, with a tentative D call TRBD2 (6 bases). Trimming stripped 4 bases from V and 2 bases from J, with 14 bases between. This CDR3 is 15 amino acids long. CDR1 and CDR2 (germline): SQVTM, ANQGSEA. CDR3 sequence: CSVVVSGLNTGELFF. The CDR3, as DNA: TGCAGCGTTGTGGTCAGCGGGCTTAACACCGGGGAGCTGTTTTTT.

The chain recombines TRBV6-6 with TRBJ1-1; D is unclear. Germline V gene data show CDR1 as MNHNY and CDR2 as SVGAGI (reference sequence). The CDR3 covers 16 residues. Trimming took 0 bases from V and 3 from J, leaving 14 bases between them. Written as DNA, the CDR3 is TGTGCCAGCAGTTACTCGGCGCTGACGGGGTACACTGAAGCTTTCTTT. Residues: CASSYSALTGYTEAFF.

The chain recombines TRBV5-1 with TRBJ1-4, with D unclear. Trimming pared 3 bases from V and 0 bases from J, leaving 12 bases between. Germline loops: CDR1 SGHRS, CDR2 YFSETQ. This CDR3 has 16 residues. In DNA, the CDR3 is TGCGCCAGCAGCTCGGGTACGGAGGCAACTAATGAAAAACTGTTTTTT. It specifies CASSSGTEATNEKLFF. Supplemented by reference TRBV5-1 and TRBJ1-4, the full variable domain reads KAGVTQTPRYLIKTRGQQVTLSCSPISGHRSVSWYQQTPGQGLQFLFEYFSETQRNKGNFPGRFSGRQFSNSRSEMNVSTLELGDSALYLCASSSGTEATNEKLFFGSGTQLSVL.

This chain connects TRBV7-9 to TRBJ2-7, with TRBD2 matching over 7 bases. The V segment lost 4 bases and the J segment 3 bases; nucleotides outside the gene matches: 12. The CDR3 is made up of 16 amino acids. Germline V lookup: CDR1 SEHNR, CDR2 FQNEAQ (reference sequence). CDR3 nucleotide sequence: TGTGCCAGCAGCTCCACTTGGGGGGGTCGCTTCTACGAGCAGTACTTC. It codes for CASSSTWGGRFYEQYF. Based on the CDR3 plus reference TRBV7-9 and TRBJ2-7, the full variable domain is DTGVSQNPRHKITKRGQNVTFRCDPISEHNRLYWYRQTLGQGPEFLTYFQNEAQLEKSRLLSDRFSAERPKGSFSTLEIQRTEQGDSAMYLCASSSTWGGRFYEQYFGPGTRLTVT.

The CDR3 nucleotides are TGTGCCACCGGGACAGGGGGCAACGAGCAGTACTTC. This translates into CATGTGGNEQYF. The chain uses TRBV6-5 and TRBJ2-7; 12 nucleotides align to TRBD1. The germline V gene encodes CDR1 MNHEY and CDR2 SVGAGI. V gave up 10 bases and J gave up 5 bases; unmatched junction bases: 3. The CDR3 is 12 residues long.

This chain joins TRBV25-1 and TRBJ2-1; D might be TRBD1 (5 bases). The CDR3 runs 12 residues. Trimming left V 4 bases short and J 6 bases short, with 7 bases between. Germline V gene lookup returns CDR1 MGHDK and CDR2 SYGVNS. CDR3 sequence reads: CASSVGVNEQFF. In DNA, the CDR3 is TGTGCCAGCAGTGTAGGGGTCAATGAGCAGTTCTTC.

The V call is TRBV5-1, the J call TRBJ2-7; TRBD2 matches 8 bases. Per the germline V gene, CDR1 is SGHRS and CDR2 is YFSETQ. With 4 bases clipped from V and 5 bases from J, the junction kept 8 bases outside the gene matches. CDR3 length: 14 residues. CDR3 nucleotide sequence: TGCGCCAGCAGCATAGAAGCGGGAGTTCACGAGCAGTACTTC. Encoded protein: CASSIEAGVHEQYF. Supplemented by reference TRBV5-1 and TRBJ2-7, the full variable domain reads KAGVTQTPRYLIKTRGQQVTLSCSPISGHRSVSWYQQTPGQGLQFLFEYFSETQRNKGNFPGRFSGRQFSNSRSEMNVSTLELGDSALYLCASSIEAGVHEQYFGPGTRLTVT.

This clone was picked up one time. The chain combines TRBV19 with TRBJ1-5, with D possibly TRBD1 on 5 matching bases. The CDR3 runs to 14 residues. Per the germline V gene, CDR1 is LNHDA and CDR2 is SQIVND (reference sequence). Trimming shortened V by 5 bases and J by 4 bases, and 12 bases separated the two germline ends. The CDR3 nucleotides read TGTGCCAGTAGTCAGCAGGGTGGGAATCAGCCCCAGCATTTT. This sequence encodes CASSQQGGNQPQHF.

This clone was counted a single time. The CDR3 sequence: CASSHRQELNTEAFF. In nucleotides, the CDR3 is TGTGCCAGCAGCCACCGACAGGAATTGAACACTGAAGCTTTCTTT. The chain employs TRBV3-1 (or the pseudogene TRBV3-2) and TRBJ1-1, with D maybe TRBD1 (6 bases). The CDR3 covers 15 residues. Trimming stripped 3 bases from V and 0 bases from J, with 11 bases between. Germline V gene data show CDR1 as LGHDT and CDR2 as YNNKEL (reference sequence).

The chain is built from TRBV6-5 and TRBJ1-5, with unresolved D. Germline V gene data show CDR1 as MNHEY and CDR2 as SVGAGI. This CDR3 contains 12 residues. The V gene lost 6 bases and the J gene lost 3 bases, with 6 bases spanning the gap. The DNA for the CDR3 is TGTGCCAGCAGGGCCCTCAATCAGCCCCAGCATTTT. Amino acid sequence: CASRALNQPQHF.

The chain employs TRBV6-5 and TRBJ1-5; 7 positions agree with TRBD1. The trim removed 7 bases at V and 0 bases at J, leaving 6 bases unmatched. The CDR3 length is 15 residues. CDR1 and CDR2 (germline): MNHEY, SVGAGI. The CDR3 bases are TGTGCCAGCAACAACCGGGACAGTAGCAATCAGCCCCAGCATTTT. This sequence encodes CASNNRDSSNQPQHF.

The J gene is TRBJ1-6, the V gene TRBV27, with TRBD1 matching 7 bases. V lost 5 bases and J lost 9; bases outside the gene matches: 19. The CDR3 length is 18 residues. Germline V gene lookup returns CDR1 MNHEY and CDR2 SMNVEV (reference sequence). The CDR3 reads CASSHITETGRGGSPLHF. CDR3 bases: TGTGCCAGCAGTCATATCACCGAGACAGGGCGGGGAGGTTCACCCCTCCACTTT.

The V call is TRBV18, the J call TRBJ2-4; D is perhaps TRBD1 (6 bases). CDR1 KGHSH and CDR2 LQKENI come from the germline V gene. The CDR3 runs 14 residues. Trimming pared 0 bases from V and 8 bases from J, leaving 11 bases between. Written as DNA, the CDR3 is TGTGCCAGCTCACCACCGCCCAGGGGAGACATTCAGTACTTC. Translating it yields CASSPPPRGDIQYF.

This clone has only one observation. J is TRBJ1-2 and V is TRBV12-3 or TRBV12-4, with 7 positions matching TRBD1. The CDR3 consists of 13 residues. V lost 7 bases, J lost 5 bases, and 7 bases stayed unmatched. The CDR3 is CASKLPGGYGYTF. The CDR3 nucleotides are TGTGCCAGCAAGCTTCCAGGGGGGTATGGCTACACCTTC.